The present T cell receptor (beta chain) was sequenced within a study of lymphopenia after photon versus proton radiotherapy (dated by TCRdb to about 2019). About the study as a whole: The study compared the immunological effects of photon versus proton radiation therapy in patients with gastrointestinal tumors who developed high-grade lymphopenia. The approximately 20 patients in the cohort had gastrointestinal tumors, were treated with either photon or proton therapy, and subsequently developed lymphopenia. The goal of the study was to describe how the two radiation modalities differ in their effects on the immune system. Results the study describes overall, beyond this receptor: Across the cohort, among patients who died, a greater drop in TCR diversity after the nadir was inversely correlated with overall survival time. The authors looked at the survival association only in patients who died, and they framed better survival with proton therapy as a possibility rather than a demonstrated result. After the lymphocyte count nadir, photon-treated repertoires showed oligoclonal expansion, especially of CD8+ Temra cells, which drove the drop in diversity. During treatment, patients who received proton therapy stayed relatively stable, whereas patients who received photon therapy lost naive T cells and TCR diversity and gained effector/memory populations.

Reading from cysteine to phenylalanine, the CDR3 counts 15 amino acids. CDR3 DNA only is kept here, 45 bases in frame from base 1. The germline V gene encodes CDR1 WSHSY and CDR2 SAAADI. Germline trimming: 5 bases from V, 7 bases from J; junction bases outside gene matches: 9. As for this clone: It has no known antigen specificity. No base-level quality is on record; no much larger clone is a single base apart.

Receptor amplification or capture employed the immunoSEQ multiplex PCR assay. Alongside multiparametric flow cytometry, deep sequencing of rearranged TCR beta loci was used to profile the T cell repertoires. This is the immuneACCESS table as TCRdb keeps it, with only in-frame sequences that have V and J called. A part of the clones is gone; compared with another copy, unresolved V genes explain less than half, and the rest is unexplained. The sample table shows 50,000 to 60,000 clones, and 80% to 95% are seen once. The leading ten clones occupy roughly 17% of the sample. Sequencing was performed on peripheral blood, taken from a patient treated with photon-based radiotherapy. The source of this sequence is a woman aged 40 to 50 with cholangiocarcinoma. Rearrangement joined TRBV10-2 to TRBJ2-7, with 12 bases matching TRBD2. The CDR3 here reads CASSLTLAGGREQYF. The nucleotides read TGCGCCAGCAGTCTAACTCTAGCGGGGGGGCGTGAGCAGTACTTC.